Sequencing of this T cell receptor (beta chain) was carried out in a study of CD8+ T cells in alopecia areata. Overall study context: Dosing with tofacitinib proceeded for 6 to 18 months, followed by 6 months off drug.

TCR sequencing used cDNA made by reverse transcription of extracted RNA. Profiling relied on immunoSEQ multiplex PCR, and the TCRdb table lists in-frame clones only, not all of them. Among some 95,000 clones listed, 40% to 50% were seen once. Treatment: oral pan-JAK inhibitor, 5-10 mg twice daily. This clone has just a few counts. The sequence was obtained from a human donor with alopecia areata. The material was CD8+ T cells sorted from blood, obtained at week 24, from a patient treated with tofacitinib.

The CDR3 spells CASSLISGYGYTF. Here the CDR3 DNA reads TGTGCCAGCAGCTTAATTTCTGGTTATGGCTACACCTTC. This chain joins TRBV7-6 and TRBJ1-2; D call uncertain. V was trimmed by 2 bases and J by 5 bases, leaving 9 bases between them. CDR1 and CDR2 (germline): SGHVS, FNYEAQ. This CDR3 region has 13 residues.